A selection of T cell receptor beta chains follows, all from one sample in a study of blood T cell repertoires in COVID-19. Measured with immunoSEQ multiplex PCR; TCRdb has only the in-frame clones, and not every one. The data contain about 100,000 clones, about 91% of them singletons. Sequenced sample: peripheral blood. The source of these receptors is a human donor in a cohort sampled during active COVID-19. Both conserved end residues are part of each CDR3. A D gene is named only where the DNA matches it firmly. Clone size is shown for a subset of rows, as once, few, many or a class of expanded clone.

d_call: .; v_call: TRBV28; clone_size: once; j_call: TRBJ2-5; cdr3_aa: CASRIQGMETQYF; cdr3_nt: TGTGCCAGCAGGATCCAGGGGATGGAGACCCAGTACTTC
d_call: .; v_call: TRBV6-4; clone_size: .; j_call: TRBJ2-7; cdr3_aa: CASSVEISYEQYF; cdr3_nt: TGTGCCAGCAGTGTCGAGATCTCCTACGAGCAGTACTTC
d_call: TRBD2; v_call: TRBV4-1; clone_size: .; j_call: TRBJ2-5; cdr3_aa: CASSQGASGRTTQYF; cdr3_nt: TGCGCCAGCAGCCAAGGGGCTAGCGGGAGAACAACCCAGTACTTC
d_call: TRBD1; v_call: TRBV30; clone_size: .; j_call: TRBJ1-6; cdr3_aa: CAWSQWTGGSFSYNSPLHF; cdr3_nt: TGTGCCTGGAGCCAGTGGACAGGGGGCTCCTTTTCCTATAATTCACCCCTCCACTTT
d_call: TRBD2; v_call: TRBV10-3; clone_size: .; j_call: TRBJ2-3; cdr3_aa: CATGGADTQYF; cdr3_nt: TGTGCCACCGGGGGGGCAGATACGCAGTATTTT
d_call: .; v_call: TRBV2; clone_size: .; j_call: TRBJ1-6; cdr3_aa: CASSDGSRGRSYNSPLHF; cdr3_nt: TGTGCCAGCAGTGATGGATCAAGAGGGCGCTCCTATAATTCACCCCTCCACTTT
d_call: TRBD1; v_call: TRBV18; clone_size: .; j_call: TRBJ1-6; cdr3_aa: CASADRVESPLHF; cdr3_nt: TGTGCCAGCGCTGACAGGGTCGAATCACCCCTCCACTTT
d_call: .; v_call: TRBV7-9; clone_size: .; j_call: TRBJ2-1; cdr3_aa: CASTSGSSYNEQFF; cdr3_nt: TGTGCCAGCACCTCTGGGAGCTCCTACAATGAGCAGTTCTTC
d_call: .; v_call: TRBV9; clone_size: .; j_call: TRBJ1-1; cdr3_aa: CASSVGGVADTEAFF; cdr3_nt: TGTGCCAGCAGCGTAGGCGGGGTGGCGGACACTGAAGCTTTCTTT
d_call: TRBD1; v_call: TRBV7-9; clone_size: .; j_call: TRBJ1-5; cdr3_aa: CASSLSYSPGQGRQPQHF; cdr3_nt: TGTGCCAGCAGCCTTTCCTACTCTCCGGGACAGGGGCGTCAGCCCCAGCATTTT
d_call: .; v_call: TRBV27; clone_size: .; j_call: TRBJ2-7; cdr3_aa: CASSSGQTSYEQYF; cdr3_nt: TGTGCCAGCAGTTCTGGACAGACCTCCTACGAGCAGTACTTC
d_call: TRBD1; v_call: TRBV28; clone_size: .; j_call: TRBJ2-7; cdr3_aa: CASRPTGTASYEQYF; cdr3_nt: TGTGCCAGCAGGCCGACCGGGACAGCGTCCTACGAGCAGTACTTC
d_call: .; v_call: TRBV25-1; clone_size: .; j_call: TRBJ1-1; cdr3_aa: CASSTQSRGTEAFF; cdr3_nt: TGTGCCAGCAGTACCCAAAGTAGGGGCACTGAAGCTTTCTTT
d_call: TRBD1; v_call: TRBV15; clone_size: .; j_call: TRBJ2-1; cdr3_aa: CATSRLRTGSIYEQFF; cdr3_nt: TGTGCCACCAGCAGGCTTCGGACAGGGTCGATATATGAGCAGTTCTTC
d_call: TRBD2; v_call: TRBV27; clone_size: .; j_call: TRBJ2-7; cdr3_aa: CASAWGGTSSYEQYF; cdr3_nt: TGTGCCAGCGCCTGGGGGGGGACGAGCTCCTACGAGCAGTACTTC
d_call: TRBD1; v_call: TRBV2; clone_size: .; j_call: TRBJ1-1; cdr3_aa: CASYAEGASTEAFF; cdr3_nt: TGTGCCAGCTATGCGGAGGGGGCGAGCACTGAAGCTTTCTTT
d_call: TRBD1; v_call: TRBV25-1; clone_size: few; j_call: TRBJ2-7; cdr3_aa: CASSGSGTGAYEQYF; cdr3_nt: TGTGCCAGCAGTGGGTCCGGGACAGGGGCCTACGAGCAGTACTTC
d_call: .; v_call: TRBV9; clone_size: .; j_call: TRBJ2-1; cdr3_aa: CASSVGRRSYNEQFF; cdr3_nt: TGTGCCAGCAGCGTAGGCAGGCGCTCCTACAATGAGCAGTTCTTC
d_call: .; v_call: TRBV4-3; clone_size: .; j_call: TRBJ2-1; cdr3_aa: CASSQAQAGLSSYNEQFF; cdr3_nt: TGCGCCAGCAGCCAAGCCCAGGCGGGATTAAGCTCCTACAATGAGCAGTTCTTC
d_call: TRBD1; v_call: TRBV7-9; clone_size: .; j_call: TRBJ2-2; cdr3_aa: CASSLPGQGSTGELFF; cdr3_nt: TGTGCCAGCAGCTTACCGGGACAGGGATCCACCGGGGAGCTGTTTTTT
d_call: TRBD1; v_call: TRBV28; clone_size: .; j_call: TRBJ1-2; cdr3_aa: CAGQGARANYGYTF; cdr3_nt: TGTGCCGGACAGGGGGCTAGAGCTAACTATGGCTACACCTTC
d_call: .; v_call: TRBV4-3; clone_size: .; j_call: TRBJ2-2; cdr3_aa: CASSQNGATGELFF; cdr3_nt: TGCGCCAGCAGCCAAAACGGAGCCACCGGGGAGCTGTTTTTT
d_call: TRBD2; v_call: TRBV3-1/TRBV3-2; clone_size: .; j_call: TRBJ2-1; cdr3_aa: CASGGANLHYEQFF; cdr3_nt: TGTGCTAGCGGGGGGGCCAATCTACACTATGAGCAGTTCTTC
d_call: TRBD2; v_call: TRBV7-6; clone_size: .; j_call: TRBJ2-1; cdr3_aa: CASSNRVSGGAYNEQFF; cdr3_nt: TGTGCCAGCAGCAATAGGGTTAGCGGGGGGGCCTACAATGAGCAGTTCTTC
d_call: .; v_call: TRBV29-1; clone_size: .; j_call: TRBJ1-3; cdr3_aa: CSVSPSSGNTIYF; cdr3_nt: TGCAGCGTTTCCCCCAGCTCTGGAAACACCATATATTTT
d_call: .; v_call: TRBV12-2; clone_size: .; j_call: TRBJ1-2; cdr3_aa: CASRPYSHLVGAGGYTF; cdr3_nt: TGTGCAAGTCGCCCATACTCCCACTTAGTGGGGGCTGGCGGCTACACCTTC
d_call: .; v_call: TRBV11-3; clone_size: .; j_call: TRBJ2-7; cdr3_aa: CASPGQTYEQYF; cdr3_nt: TGTGCCAGCCCGGGACAAACCTACGAGCAGTACTTC
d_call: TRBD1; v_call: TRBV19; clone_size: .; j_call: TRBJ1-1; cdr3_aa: CASRLDRGMSAEAFF; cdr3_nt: TGTGCCAGTAGGCTGGACAGGGGGATGAGCGCTGAAGCTTTCTTT
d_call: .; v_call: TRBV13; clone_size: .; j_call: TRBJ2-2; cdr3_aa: CASSQINTGELFF; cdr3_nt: TGTGCCAGCAGCCAGATAAACACCGGGGAGCTGTTTTTT
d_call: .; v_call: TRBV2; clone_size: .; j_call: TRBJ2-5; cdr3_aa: CARGWRDREQETQYF; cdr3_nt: TGTGCCAGAGGGTGGCGGGACCGAGAACAAGAGACCCAGTACTTC
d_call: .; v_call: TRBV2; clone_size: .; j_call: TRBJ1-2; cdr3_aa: CASSYNLQGRNLYGYTF; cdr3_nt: TGTGCCAGCAGTTACAACCTACAGGGACGCAATCTTTATGGCTACACCTTC
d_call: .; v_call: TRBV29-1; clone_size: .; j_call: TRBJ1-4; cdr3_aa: CSVARGLGENEKLFF; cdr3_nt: TGCAGCGTTGCGCGAGGGTTGGGAGAGAATGAAAAACTGTTTTTT
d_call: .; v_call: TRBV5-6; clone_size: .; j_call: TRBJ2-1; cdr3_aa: CASSPGDNEQFF; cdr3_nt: TGTGCCAGCAGCCCCGGGGACAATGAGCAGTTCTTC
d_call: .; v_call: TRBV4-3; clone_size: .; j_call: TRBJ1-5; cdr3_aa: CASSLGTGDRQPQHF; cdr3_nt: TGCGCCAGCAGCCTTGGAACCGGGGATCGTCAGCCCCAGCATTTT
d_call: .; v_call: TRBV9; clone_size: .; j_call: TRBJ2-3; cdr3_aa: CASSVDGGPSTDTQYF; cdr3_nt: TGTGCCAGCAGCGTAGACGGCGGGCCGAGCACAGATACGCAGTATTTT
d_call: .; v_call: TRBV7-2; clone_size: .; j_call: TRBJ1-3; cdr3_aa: CASSLKGSGNTIYF; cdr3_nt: TGTGCCAGCAGCTTAAAGGGGTCTGGAAACACCATATATTTT
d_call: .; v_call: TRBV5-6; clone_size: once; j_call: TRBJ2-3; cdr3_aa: CASSFGLGPNSRNTQYF; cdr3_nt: TGTGCCAGCAGCTTTGGATTGGGGCCCAACTCGAGGAATACGCAGTATTTT
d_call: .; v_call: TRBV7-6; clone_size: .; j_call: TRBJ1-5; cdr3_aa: CASSLAGGYNQPQHF; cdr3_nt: TGTGCCAGCAGCTTAGCGGGGGGGTACAATCAGCCCCAGCATTTT
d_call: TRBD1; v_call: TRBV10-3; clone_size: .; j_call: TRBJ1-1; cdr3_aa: CAISPGTADGAFF; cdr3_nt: TGTGCCATCAGCCCCGGGACAGCCGACGGGGCTTTCTTT
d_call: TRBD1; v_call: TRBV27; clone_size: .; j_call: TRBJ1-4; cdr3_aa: CASSPGEGAVFLFF; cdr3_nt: TGTGCCAGCAGTCCCGGTGAGGGGGCGGTTTTTCTGTTTTTT
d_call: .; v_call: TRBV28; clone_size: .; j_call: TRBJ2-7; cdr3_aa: CASSLNVGAYEQYF; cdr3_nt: TGTGCCAGCAGTTTAAACGTAGGGGCTTACGAGCAGTACTTC
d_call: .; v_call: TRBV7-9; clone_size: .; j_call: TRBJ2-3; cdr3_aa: CASSSGAITYDTQYF; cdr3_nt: TGTGCCAGCAGCTCAGGGGCTATAACGTACGATACGCAGTATTTT
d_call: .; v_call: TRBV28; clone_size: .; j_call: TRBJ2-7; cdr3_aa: CASSSPVRTYEQYF; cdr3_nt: TGTGCCAGCAGTTCCCCAGTCCGGACATACGAGCAGTACTTC
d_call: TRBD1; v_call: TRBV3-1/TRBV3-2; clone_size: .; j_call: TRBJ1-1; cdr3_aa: CASSQDGAGGWNTEAFF; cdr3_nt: TGTGCCAGCAGCCAAGACGGGGCAGGGGGCTGGAACACTGAAGCTTTCTTT